This record concerns one T cell receptor beta chain sequence. This record belongs to a study of blood T cell repertoires in COVID-19. Overall study context: The United States, Italy and Spain provided the acute and convalescent COVID-19 samples. In each case, the material was cDNA or gDNA derived from T cells, B-cell-depleted T cells, or PBMCs.

The data were produced by immunoSEQ multiplex PCR, yet TCRdb's version contains in-frame clones alone and is incomplete. The table shows 250,000 to 350,000 clones, with 80% to 90% occurring only once. This receptor was identified in a man in his late teens or twenties who had recovered from COVID-19. The specimen sequenced was peripheral blood.

The CDR3 nucleotides read TGTGCCAGCAGTTTCGCTTCAGGGGACGAGCAGTACTTC. Translation: CASSFASGDEQYF. The rearrangement joins TRBV12-3 or TRBV12-4 to TRBJ2-7, with D possibly matching TRBD1 (6 bases). CDR3 length equals 13 residues. Trimming stripped 3 bases from V and 5 bases from J, with 11 bases between.